These 13 T cell receptor beta chains were all obtained from the same sample, sequenced in a study of early T cells in non-severe SARS-CoV-2 infection. TCRdb processed the 5' RACE reads anew with MiXCR; each CDR3 protein has one entry. Altogether over 85,000 distinct CDR3 sequences are present, around 13% being singletons, with the ten largest covering 3.8%. The specimen was whole blood, collected at baseline. The source is an adult who was a healthcare worker with PCR-confirmed SARS-CoV-2 infection or an uninfected control (not recorded which).

The rearrangement uses TRBV6-1 and TRBJ2-7, with 8 bases matching TRBD1. The ends lost 5 bases at V and 1 base at J; junction bases unmatched: 4. This CDR3 has 14 residues. CDR1 and CDR2 (germline): MNHNS, SASEGT. CDR3 DNA: TGTGCCAGCAGTTCGACAGGGGATTCCTACGAGCAGTACTTC. Encoded protein: CASSSTGDSYEQYF.

This chain connects TRBV11-2 to TRBJ2-1; no firm D call. Trimming took off 6 bases at V and 4 bases at J, with 10 bases between the two ends. The CDR3 totals 13 residues. Germline-derived CDR1 and CDR2 are SGHAT and FQNNGV. The CDR3 spells CASSTGHYNEQFF. Here the CDR3 DNA reads TGTGCCAGCAGTACCGGTCATTACAATGAGCAGTTCTTC.

The chain combines TRBV20-1 with TRBJ1-1; D is undetermined. Germline V CDR1 and CDR2: DFQATT, SNEGSKA (reference sequence). This CDR3 has 12 residues. V gave up 5 bases and J gave up 0 bases, with 7 bases separating them. The CDR3 here is CSALLVNTEAFF. Here the CDR3 DNA reads TGCAGTGCTCTGCTCGTGAACACTGAAGCTTTCTTT.

This chain uses TRBV28 with TRBJ2-1, with a tentative D call TRBD2 (6 bases). Germline V CDR1 and CDR2: MDHEN, SYDVKM. CDR3 length equals 13 residues. Trimming took off 5 bases at V and 9 bases at J, with 14 bases between the two ends. In nucleotides, the CDR3 is TGTGCCAGCAGTCTGCATGGGCGGGGTGAGCAGTTCTTC. Its protein product is CASSLHGRGEQFF.

J is TRBJ1-1 and V is TRBV5-1; perhaps TRBD1 as D (6 bases). The V gene lost 3 bases and the J gene lost 6 bases, with 12 bases spanning the gap. The CDR3 covers 13 residues. Germline CDR1 and CDR2: SGHRS and YFSETQ. The CDR3 DNA follows: TGCGCCAGCAGCTCAGAGGGGGTCGCTGAAGCTTTCTTT. Translating gives CASSSEGVAEAFF.

The genes are TRBV5-1 and TRBJ2-2; a possible D gene is TRBD1 (5 bases). Trimming stripped 0 bases from V and 4 bases from J, with 10 bases between. This CDR3 spans 15 amino acids. Germline V gives CDR1 SGHRS, CDR2 YFSETQ. The CDR3 sequence is CASSLEGISTGELFF. CDR3 nucleotide sequence: TGCGCCAGCAGCTTGGAGGGGATTAGCACCGGGGAGCTGTTTTTT.

The chain carries TRBV2 and TRBJ1-1, with D possibly being TRBD1 (6 bases). The CDR3 consists of 13 residues. Germline loops: CDR1 SNHLY, CDR2 FYNNEI. The ends were cut back, 10 bases at V and 1 base at J, with 13 bases in the middle. The CDR3 is CATPRGANTEAFF. The CDR3 DNA is TGTGCCACCCCTCGGGGGGCGAACACTGAAGCTTTCTTT.

V and J are TRBV7-9 and TRBJ1-5; 7 bases match TRBD1. Germline V lookup: CDR1 SEHNR, CDR2 FQNEAQ (reference sequence). CDR3 length equals 14 residues. V was pared by 5 bases and J by 6 bases, with 7 bases of the junction left unmatched. The CDR3 DNA reads as TGTGCCAGCAGCGCCGGGAGGGGGCTTCAGCCCCAGCATTTT. It is translated as CASSAGRGLQPQHF.

This chain joins TRBV29-1 and TRBJ2-5, with unresolved D. The CDR3 has 10 residues. Germline lookup yields CDR1 SQVTM and CDR2 ANQGSEA. V dropped 5 bases and J dropped 1 base, with 2 bases sitting between them. The CDR3 DNA reads as TGCAGCGTTCTCCAAGAGACCCAGTACTTC. The encoded protein is CSVLQETQYF.

V and J are TRBV29-1 and TRBJ1-1; 9 positions match TRBD1. Losses at the gene ends were 4 bases for V and 3 bases for J; bases not matched to a gene: 9. The CDR3 contains 15 residues. Germline CDR1 is SQVTM and CDR2 is ANQGSEA. The CDR3 loop is CSVVGTGRYDTEAFF. CDR3 nucleotides: TGCAGCGTTGTGGGGACAGGGAGGTACGACACTGAAGCTTTCTTT.

The chain carries TRBV4-1 and TRBJ2-5; no firm D call. The CDR3 sequence is 13 residues long. Trimming left V 4 bases short and J 4 bases short, with 10 bases between. Germline CDR1 is MGHRA and CDR2 is YSYEKL. The CDR3 is CASSRNGRETQYF. Here the CDR3 DNA reads TGCGCCAGCAGCCGTAACGGCAGAGAGACCCAGTACTTC.

This clonotype has just a few counts. Written as DNA, the CDR3 is TGTGCCAGCAGCTTTCGAGGCAGAACAGAGCCCGTGGATACGCAGTATTTT. This translates into CASSFRGRTEPVDTQYF. This sequence joins TRBV7-3 and TRBJ2-3, with no clear D. The CDR3 has 17 residues. The V gene lost 3 bases and the J gene lost 6 bases, with 22 bases spanning the gap. Germline V gene data show CDR1 as SGHTA and CDR2 as FQGTGA. The full variable domain, completed using reference TRBV7-3 and TRBJ2-3, is GAGVSQTPSNKVTEKGKYVELRCDPISGHTALYWYRQSLGQGPEFLIYFQGTGAADDSGLPNDRFFAVRPEGSVSTLKIQRTERGDSAVYLCASSFRGRTEPVDTQYFGPGTRLTVL.

This clonotype was seen repeatedly, ten times or more. The chain combines TRBV27 with TRBJ1-2; D possibly corresponds to TRBD1 (5 bases). CDR1 is MNHEY, CDR2 SMNVEV, per germline (reference sequence). The V and J ends lost 6 bases and 2 bases respectively, with 13 bases between them. The CDR3 is 14 amino acids. Here the CDR3 DNA reads TGTGCCAGCAGGACCGGGACCCTAAACTATGGCTACACCTTC. This translates into CASRTGTLNYGYTF.